Each of the 18 T cell receptor beta chains below was sequenced from the same sample in a study of blood T cells in healthy people across ages. Together with a sample-barcoded 5' primer, a J-beta primer mix was included in a second PCR lasting about 7 to 11 cycles. TCRdb re-called the 5' RACE reads through MiXCR, storing one row per CDR3 protein. Among 850,000 to 1,300,000 distinct CDR3 sequences listed, 40% to 45% were seen once. Specimen: blood. Every receptor here comes from an older woman in good health.

This clonotype has more than one count but fewer than ten. The V and J genes are TRBV9 and TRBJ1-2, with 7 nucleotides matching TRBD1. The V gene's germline CDR1 is SGDLS and CDR2 YYNGEE. CDR3 size: 11 residues. V gave up 4 bases and J gave up 7 bases; unmatched junction bases: 1. The CDR3 sequence is CASSQGVGYTF. CDR3 sequence (DNA): TGTGCCAGCAGCCAGGGGGTTGGCTACACCTTC.

The chain uses TRBV7-2 and TRBJ2-7, with D possibly matching TRBD1 (6 bases). CDR1 and CDR2 from the germline V gene are SGHTA and FQGNSA. This CDR3 has 13 amino acids. The V and J ends lost 4 bases and 6 bases respectively, with 13 bases between them. CDR3 amino acids: CASSSWGRGEQYF. The CDR3 nucleotides are TGTGCCAGCAGCTCTTGGGGGCGCGGCGAGCAGTACTTC.

Note on this clonotype: One junction end does not reproduce the germline sequence, and a read error may be involved. The rearrangement joins TRBV29-1 to TRBJ2-7, with 9 nucleotides matching TRBD2. The CDR3 length is 14 residues. Per germline, CDR1 SQVTM and CDR2 ANQGSEA. The CDR3 DNA is TGCAGCATTGAAGCACTAGCGGGCAACTACGAGCAGTACTTC. Protein sequence: CSIEALAGNYEQYF.

This clonotype was counted between two and nine times. The chain couples TRBV15 to TRBJ1-4, with no clear D. The CDR3 loop spans 15 amino acids. CDR1 is LNHNV and CDR2 is YYDKDF in the germline V gene (reference sequence). Trimming pared 5 bases from V and 4 bases from J, leaving 14 bases between. CDR3 bases: TGTGCCACCAGCCATGGTGATCAGGTTAATGAAAAACTGTTTTTT. It specifies CATSHGDQVNEKLFF. Looking up the rest from reference TRBV15 and TRBJ1-4 gives the full variable domain: DAMVIQNPRYQVTQFGKPVTLSCSQTLNHNVMYWYQQKSSQAPKLLFHYYDKDFNNEADTPDNFQSRRPNTSFCFLDIRSPGLGDTAMYLCATSHGDQVNEKLFFGSGTQLSVL.

The chain couples TRBV4-1 to TRBJ2-5; 10 nucleotides line up with TRBD1. The CDR3 is made up of 15 amino acids. Trimming at V came to 1 base and at J to 3 bases, leaving 2 bases not matched to a gene. From germline, CDR1 is MGHRA and CDR2 YSYEKL. CDR3 bases: TGCGCCAGCAGCCAAGTTGGGACAGGGGAAGAGACCCAGTACTTC. This gives the protein CASSQVGTGEETQYF.

CDR3 sequence (DNA): TGCAGTGGCCTGCTTTCTTCAGCGGGAGGGCCCTCGGTAAATGAGCAGTTCTTC. Its translation: CSGLLSSAGGPSVNEQFF. The rearrangement links TRBV20-1 to TRBJ2-1; TRBD2 matches 10 bases. Germline lookup yields CDR1 DFQATT and CDR2 SNEGSKA (reference sequence). Trimming removed 7 bases from V and 7 bases from J; junction bases left unmatched: 22. This CDR3 is 18 amino acids long.

The chain employs TRBV14 and TRBJ1-2; 9 bases are a match to TRBD1. CDR1 and CDR2 from the germline V gene are SGHDN and FVKESK. The V segment lost 3 bases and the J segment 6 bases; nucleotides outside the gene matches: 8. CDR3 length equals 15 residues. CDR3 DNA: TGTGCCAGCAGCCATTCGCGGACAGGGGCCGATGGCTACACCTTC. It translates to CASSHSRTGADGYTF.

This clonotype came up a few times. The V call is TRBV9, the J call TRBJ2-2, with D perhaps assigned TRBD1 or TRBD2 (5 bases each). The CDR3 extends over 16 amino acids. The germline V gene encodes CDR1 SGDLS and CDR2 YYNGEE. The V gene lost 0 bases and the J gene lost 6 bases, with 15 bases spanning the gap. CDR3 sequence reads: CASSVVAGRVPGELFF. Written as DNA, the CDR3 is TGTGCCAGCAGCGTAGTGGCAGGGCGGGTCCCCGGGGAGCTGTTTTTT.

This clonotype came up a few times. The V and J genes are TRBV20-1 and TRBJ2-3, with D tentatively TRBD1 (6 bases). The CDR3 consists of 13 residues. The V end was cut by 5 bases, the J end by 0 bases, with 9 bases between. The V gene's germline CDR1 is DFQATT and CDR2 SNEGSKA (reference sequence). CDR3 bases: TGCAGTGCTCGACAGGCTAGCACAGATACGCAGTATTTT. Translating gives CSARQASTDTQYF.

The chain carries TRBV28 and TRBJ2-3; D is possibly TRBD1 or TRBD2 (6 bases each). The V end was cut by 5 bases, the J end by 5 bases, with 11 bases between. This CDR3 comprises 13 residues. Germline CDR1 is MDHEN and CDR2 is SYDVKM. CDR3 coding DNA: TGTGCCAGCAGTGAGGGGGGAAAAGATACGCAGTATTTT. Protein: CASSEGGKDTQYF.

This clonotype turned up a few times. The chain is built from TRBV28 and TRBJ2-4, with D perhaps given as TRBD1 or TRBD2 (5 bases each). Looked up from germline, CDR1 is MDHEN and CDR2 is SYDVKM. The CDR3 contains 12 residues. The V end lost 8 bases, the J end lost 8 bases, and 13 bases lay between the germline ends. CDR3 region: CASGGNVDIQYF. The CDR3 DNA reads TGTGCCAGCGGGGGAAATGTGGACATTCAGTACTTC.

This sequence joins TRBV6-2 or TRBV6-3 and TRBJ2-1, with 9 bases matching TRBD1. TRBJ2-7 matches the DNA end more closely, so the J call is doubtful. The CDR3 has 15 residues. In germline, CDR1 is MNHEY, CDR2 SVGEGT. CDR3 amino acids: CASRPGTGPYNEQYF. Written as DNA, the CDR3 is TGTGCCAGCAGACCCGGGACAGGGCCCTACAATGAGCAGTACTTC.

V is TRBV7-8 and J is TRBJ2-1, with D tentatively TRBD2 (5 bases). V gave up 5 bases and J gave up 7 bases, with 21 bases separating them. The CDR3 length is 16 residues. In germline, CDR1 is SGHVS, CDR2 FQNEAQ. The CDR3 DNA follows: TGTGCCAGCAGCCCCCGCGCAGTTCCGGGAAGGAATGAGCAGTTCTTC. Translated: CASSPRAVPGRNEQFF.

The J gene is TRBJ2-7, the V gene TRBV12-3 or TRBV12-4, with D unresolved. CDR3 length: 15 amino acids. Deletions cut 0 bases from V and 0 bases from J, with 9 bases between. CDR3 nucleotides: TGTGCCAGCAGTTTAGCCAGCTCTTACTCCTACGAGCAGTACTTC. It yields the protein CASSLASSYSYEQYF.

This clonotype was observed a few times. This chain connects TRBV20-1 to TRBJ2-5; D is perhaps TRBD1 or TRBD2 (6 bases each). Germline V gene sequence: CDR1 DFQATT, CDR2 SNEGSKA (reference sequence). CDR3 length: 14 amino acids. V shed 1 base and J shed 5 bases, with 14 bases lying between them. The CDR3 region is CSARVSGGVETQYF. The CDR3 coding sequence is TGCAGTGCTAGAGTTTCCGGGGGCGTGGAGACCCAGTACTTC.

This chain links TRBV6-2 or TRBV6-3 with TRBJ2-7, with unresolved D. CDR3 length: 12 residues. V gave up 6 bases and J gave up 0 bases, with 6 bases separating them. Germline values: CDR1 MNHEY, CDR2 SVGEGT. The DNA for the CDR3 is TGTGCCAGCAGACCGAACTCCTACGAGCAGTACTTC. This gives the protein CASRPNSYEQYF.

The chain joins TRBV27 to TRBJ2-7; 9 nucleotides agree with TRBD2. Germline assignment: CDR1 MNHEY and CDR2 SMNVEV (reference sequence). The CDR3 contains 16 residues. Germline trimming cut 5 bases from V and 3 bases from J; bases unmatched to any gene: 11. Here the CDR3 reads CASSPPGGGRVYEQYF. The CDR3 DNA follows: TGTGCCAGCAGTCCCCCGGGTGGCGGGAGGGTCTACGAGCAGTACTTC.

The chain couples TRBV12-3 or TRBV12-4 to TRBJ2-3; TRBD2 aligns across 10 bases. Germline trimming cut 5 bases from V and 5 bases from J; bases unmatched to any gene: 10. The CDR3 totals 16 residues. The CDR3 coding sequence is TGTGCCAGCAGTGGTGATCAGCGGGAGGGACTAGATACGCAGTATTTT. The encoded protein is CASSGDQREGLDTQYF.